The next 13 T cell receptor beta chains were all read from a single sample in a study of blood T cells in healthy people across ages. A second roughly 6 to 11 cycle PCR used barcoded and J-beta primers. TCRdb fed the 5' RACE reads into MiXCR, producing one record per CDR3 protein. The table includes some 850,000 distinct CDR3 sequences, roughly 25% detected once. These data also featured in a second study, about T cells of mothers and their children.

Sequenced input: blood. These receptors originate from a boy aged 5-17 years in good health.

J is TRBJ2-1 and V is TRBV12-3 or TRBV12-4; the D call may be TRBD1 or TRBD2 (5 bases each). V lost 6 bases to trimming and J lost 7 bases, with 10 bases between them. The CDR3 has 12 amino acids. The CDR3 region is CASRRGENEQFF. The DNA of the CDR3 is TGTGCCAGCAGGAGGGGCGAGAATGAGCAGTTCTTC.

V is TRBV4-1 and J is TRBJ1-5; 7 bases agree with TRBD1. J lost 2 bases, V lost 2 bases, and 6 bases had no gene match. The CDR3 is made up of 16 amino acids. The germline V gene encodes CDR1 MGHRA and CDR2 YSYEKL. The CDR3 reads CASSQLYRGGNQPQHF. The CDR3 coding sequence is TGCGCCAGCAGCCAACTCTACAGGGGTGGCAATCAGCCCCAGCATTTT.

Details on this clonotype: A single base separates this from a much larger clone, so it may be a read error. The V call is TRBV19, the J call TRBJ2-3; D might be TRBD2 (5 bases). The CDR3 totals 14 residues. The germline V gene encodes CDR1 LNHDA and CDR2 SQIVND (reference sequence). CDR3 bases: TGTGCCTGTAGTATAGGCGGGCACACAGATACGCAGTATTTT. This translates into CACSIGGHTDTQYF.

V and J are TRBV7-9 and TRBJ2-3; 9 bases are a match to TRBD1. This CDR3 region has 17 residues. J lost 3 bases, V lost 1 base, and 8 bases had no gene match. Germline CDR1 and CDR2: SEHNR and FQNEAQ (reference sequence). The CDR3 DNA reads TGTGCCAGCAGCTTAGGGACCGGGACAGGGAGGACAGATACGCAGTATTTT. Amino acid sequence: CASSLGTGTGRTDTQYF.

The chain couples TRBV7-9 to TRBJ2-1; 9 bases line up with TRBD1. Germline loops: CDR1 SEHNR, CDR2 FQNEAQ (reference sequence). This CDR3 comprises 16 residues. J was trimmed by 8 bases and V by 6 bases; bases with no gene match: 14. The CDR3 protein is CASSPRTGGARDEQFF. The DNA for the CDR3 is TGTGCCAGCAGTCCGAGAACAGGGGGCGCAAGGGATGAGCAGTTCTTC.

This clonotype turned up a few times. This rearrangement joins TRBV20-1 to TRBJ1-4; TRBD1 might be the D (5 bases). The germline CDR1 and CDR2 sequences are DFQATT and SNEGSKA (reference sequence). With 3 bases removed from V and 8 bases from J, the gap between germline ends came to 13 bases. The CDR3 has 13 amino acids. The DNA for the CDR3 is TGCAGTGCTAGGGCGGCCCGGGACGAAAAACTGTTTTTT. Translation: CSARAARDEKLFF.

V and J are TRBV30 and TRBJ2-5; D unresolved. Trimming removed 0 bases from V and 2 bases from J, with 13 bases in between. Germline CDR1 GTSNPN, CDR2 SVGIG (reference sequence). This CDR3 has 15 amino acids. As DNA, the CDR3 is TGTGCCTGGAGTGTTGGATTCCTAGTGCAAGAGACCCAGTACTTC. Its protein product is CAWSVGFLVQETQYF.

On this clonotype: Being one base from a much bigger clone, this may be a read error. The V and J genes are TRBV5-5 and TRBJ2-3; D gene ambiguous. Germline assignment: CDR1 SGHKS and CDR2 YYEKEE (reference sequence). The CDR3 contains 16 residues. The CDR3 DNA reads as TGTTCCAGCAGCTTGACATTCTCGTTGTCGAGGGATACGCAGTATTTT. Encoded protein: CSSSLTFSLSRDTQYF.

The chain carries TRBV11-2 and TRBJ2-7; D gene ambiguous. In germline, CDR1 is SGHAT, CDR2 FQNNGV. This CDR3 contains 15 residues. Trimming took 1 base from V and 6 from J, leaving 16 bases between them. The CDR3 spells CASSLASNGLTEQYF. The CDR3 DNA reads as TGTGCCAGCAGCTTAGCCAGCAACGGTCTCACCGAGCAGTACTTC.

This clonotype was observed a few times. The V gene is TRBV29-1, the J gene TRBJ2-5; 8 nucleotides match TRBD1. The junction had 9 bases not matched to a gene; V was cut back by 7 bases and J by 5 bases. Per the germline V gene, CDR1 is SQVTM and CDR2 is ANQGSEA. The CDR3 contains 13 residues. As DNA, the CDR3 is TGCAGCGGCCGGACAGGGTTCTACGAGACCCAGTACTTC. Its protein is CSGRTGFYETQYF.

The rearrangement links TRBV7-9 to TRBJ2-5; 8 bases align to TRBD2. V was pared by 5 bases and J by 5 bases, with 13 bases of the junction left unmatched. The CDR3 totals 16 residues. Per germline, CDR1 SEHNR and CDR2 FQNEAQ (reference sequence). The CDR3 protein is CASSPQAQRGKETQYF. As DNA, the CDR3 is TGTGCCAGCAGCCCCCAGGCCCAGCGGGGGAAGGAGACCCAGTACTTC.

This clonotype was observed a handful of times. This rearrangement joins TRBV12-3 or TRBV12-4 to TRBJ1-1, with D maybe TRBD1 (6 bases). The V end was cut by 2 bases, the J end by 4 bases, with 11 bases between. This CDR3 region has 14 residues. The CDR3 loop reads CASSLPRGGTEAFF. In DNA form, the CDR3 reads TGTGCCAGCAGTTTACCTCGAGGGGGCACTGAAGCTTTCTTT.

The chain links TRBV12-3 or TRBV12-4 to TRBJ2-4, with D hard to call. V was shortened by 6 bases and J by 7 bases, with 10 bases between the two germline ends. This CDR3 contains 12 residues. In DNA form, the CDR3 reads TGTGCCAGCAGAGGAGAGGAGAACATTCAGTACTTC. It is translated as CASRGEENIQYF.